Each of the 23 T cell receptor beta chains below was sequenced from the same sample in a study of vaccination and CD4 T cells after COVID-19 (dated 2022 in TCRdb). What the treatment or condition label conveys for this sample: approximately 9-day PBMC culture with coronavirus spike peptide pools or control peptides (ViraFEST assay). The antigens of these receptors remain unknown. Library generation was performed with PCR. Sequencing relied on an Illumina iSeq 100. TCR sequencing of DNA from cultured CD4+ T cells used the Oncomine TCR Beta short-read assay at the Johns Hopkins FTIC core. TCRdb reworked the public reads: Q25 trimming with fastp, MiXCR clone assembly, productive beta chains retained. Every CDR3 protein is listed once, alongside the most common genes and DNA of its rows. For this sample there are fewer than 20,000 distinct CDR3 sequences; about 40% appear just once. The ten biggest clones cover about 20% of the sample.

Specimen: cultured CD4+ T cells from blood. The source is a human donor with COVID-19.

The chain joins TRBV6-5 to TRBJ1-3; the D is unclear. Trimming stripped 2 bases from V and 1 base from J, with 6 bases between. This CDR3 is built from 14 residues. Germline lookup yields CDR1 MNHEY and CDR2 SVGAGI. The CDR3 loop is CASSYRTSGNTIYF. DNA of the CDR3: TGTGCCAGCAGTTACAGGACTTCTGGAAACACCATATATTTT.

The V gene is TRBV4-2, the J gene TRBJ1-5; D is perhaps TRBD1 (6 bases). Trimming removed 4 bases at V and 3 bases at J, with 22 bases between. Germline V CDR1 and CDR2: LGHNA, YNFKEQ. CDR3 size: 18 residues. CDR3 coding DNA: TGTGCCAGCAGCCGAGGGATGGAAGGCAGGGGTGTCAATCAGCCCCAGCATTTT. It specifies CASSRGMEGRGVNQPQHF.

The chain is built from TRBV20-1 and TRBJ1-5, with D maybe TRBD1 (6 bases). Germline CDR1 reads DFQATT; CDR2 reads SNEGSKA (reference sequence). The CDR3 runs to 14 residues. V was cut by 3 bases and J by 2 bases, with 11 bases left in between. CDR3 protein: CSASVRGGNQPQHF. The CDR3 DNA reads TGCAGTGCTAGCGTCAGGGGTGGCAATCAGCCCCAGCATTTT.

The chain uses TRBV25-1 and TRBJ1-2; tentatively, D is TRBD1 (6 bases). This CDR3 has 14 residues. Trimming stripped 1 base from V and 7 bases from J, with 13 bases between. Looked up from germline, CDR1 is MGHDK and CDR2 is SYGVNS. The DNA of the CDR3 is TGTGCCAGCAGTGAATCCGGGGGCGAGACTGGCTACACCTTC. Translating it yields CASSESGGETGYTF.

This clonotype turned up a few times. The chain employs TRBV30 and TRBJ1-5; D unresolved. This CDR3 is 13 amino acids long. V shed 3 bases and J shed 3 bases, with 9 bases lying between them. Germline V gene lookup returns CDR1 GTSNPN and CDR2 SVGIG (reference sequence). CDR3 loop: CAWRDGYNQPQHF. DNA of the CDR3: TGTGCCTGGAGGGACGGATACAATCAGCCCCAGCATTTT.

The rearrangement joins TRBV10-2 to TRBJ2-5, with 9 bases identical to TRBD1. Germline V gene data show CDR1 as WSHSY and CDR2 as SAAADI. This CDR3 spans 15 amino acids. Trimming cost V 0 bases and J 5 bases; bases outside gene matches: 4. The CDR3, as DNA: TGCGCCAGCAGTGAGTCGTGGACAGGGGCCGAGACCCAGTACTTC. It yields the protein CASSESWTGAETQYF.

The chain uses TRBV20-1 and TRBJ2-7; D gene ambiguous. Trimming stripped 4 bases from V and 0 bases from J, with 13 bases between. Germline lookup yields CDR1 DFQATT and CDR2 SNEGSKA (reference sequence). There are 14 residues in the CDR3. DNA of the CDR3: TGCAGTGCTACCCCTTTTAGGAGCTCCTACGAGCAGTACTTC. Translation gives CSATPFRSSYEQYF.

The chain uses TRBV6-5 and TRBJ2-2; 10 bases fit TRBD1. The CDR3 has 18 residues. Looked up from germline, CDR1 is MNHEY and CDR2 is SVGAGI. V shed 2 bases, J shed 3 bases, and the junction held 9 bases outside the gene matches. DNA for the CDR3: TGTGCCAGCAGTTACCAGTTCCCCGACAGGGGGCACACCGGGGAGCTGTTTTTT. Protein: CASSYQFPDRGHTGELFF.

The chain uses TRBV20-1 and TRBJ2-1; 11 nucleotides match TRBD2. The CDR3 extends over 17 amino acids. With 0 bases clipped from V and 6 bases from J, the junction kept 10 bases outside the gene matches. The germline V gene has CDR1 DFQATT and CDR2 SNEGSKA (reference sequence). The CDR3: CSARDLRTSGGPNEQFF. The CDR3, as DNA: TGCAGTGCTAGAGATTTAAGAACTAGCGGGGGACCCAATGAGCAGTTCTTC.

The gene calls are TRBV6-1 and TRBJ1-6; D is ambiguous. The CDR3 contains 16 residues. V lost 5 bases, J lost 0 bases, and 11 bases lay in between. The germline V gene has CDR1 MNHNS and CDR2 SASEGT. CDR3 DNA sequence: TGTGCCAGCAGTACCCGGGCCAGCTCCTATAATTCACCCCTCCACTTT. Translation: CASSTRASSYNSPLHF.

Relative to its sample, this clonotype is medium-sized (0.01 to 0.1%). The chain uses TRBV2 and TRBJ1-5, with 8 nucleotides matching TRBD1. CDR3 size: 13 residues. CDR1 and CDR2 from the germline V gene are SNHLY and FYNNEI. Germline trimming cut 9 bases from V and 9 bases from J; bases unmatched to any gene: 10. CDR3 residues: CARGGQGEGPQHF. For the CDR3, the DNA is TGTGCCAGGGGCGGACAGGGTGAGGGGCCCCAGCATTTT.

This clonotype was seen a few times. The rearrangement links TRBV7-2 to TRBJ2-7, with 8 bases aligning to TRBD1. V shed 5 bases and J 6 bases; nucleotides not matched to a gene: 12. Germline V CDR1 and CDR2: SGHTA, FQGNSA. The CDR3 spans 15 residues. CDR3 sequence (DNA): TGTGCCAGCAGCCTCGGGTCAGGGGGCTGGGGCGAGCAGTACTTC. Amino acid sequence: CASSLGSGGWGEQYF.

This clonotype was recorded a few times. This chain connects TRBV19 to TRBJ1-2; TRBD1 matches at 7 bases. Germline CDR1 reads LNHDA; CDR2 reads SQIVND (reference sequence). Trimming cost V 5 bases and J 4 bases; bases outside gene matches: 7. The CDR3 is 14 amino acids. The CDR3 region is CASSDRERAYGYTF. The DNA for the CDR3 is TGTGCCAGTAGTGACAGGGAGAGGGCCTATGGCTACACCTTC. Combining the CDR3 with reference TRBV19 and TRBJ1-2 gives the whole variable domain DGGITQSPKYLFRKEGQNVTLSCEQNLNHDAMYWYRQDPGQGLRLIYYSQIVNDFQKGDIAEGYSVSREKKESFPLTVTSAQKNPTAFYLCASSDRERAYGYTFGSGTRLTVV.

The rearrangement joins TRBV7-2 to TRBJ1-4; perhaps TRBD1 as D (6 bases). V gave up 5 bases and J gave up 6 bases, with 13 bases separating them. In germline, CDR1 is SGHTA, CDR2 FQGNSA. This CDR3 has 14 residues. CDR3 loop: CASSITNRDEKLFF. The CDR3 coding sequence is TGTGCCAGCAGCATAACAAACAGGGATGAAAAACTGTTTTTT.

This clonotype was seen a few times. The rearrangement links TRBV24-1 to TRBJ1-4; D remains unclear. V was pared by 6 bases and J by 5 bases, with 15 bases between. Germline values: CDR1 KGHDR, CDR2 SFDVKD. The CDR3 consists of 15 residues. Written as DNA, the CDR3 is TGTGCCACCAGTACAACCAACGGGGAAAATGAAAAACTGTTTTTT. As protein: CATSTTNGENEKLFF.

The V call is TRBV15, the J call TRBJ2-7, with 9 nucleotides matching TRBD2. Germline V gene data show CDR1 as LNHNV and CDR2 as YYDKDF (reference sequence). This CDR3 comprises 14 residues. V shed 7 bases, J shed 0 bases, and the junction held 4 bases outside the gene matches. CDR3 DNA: TGTGCCACCAAACGGACTAGCGACTCCTACGAGCAGTACTTC. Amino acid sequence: CATKRTSDSYEQYF.

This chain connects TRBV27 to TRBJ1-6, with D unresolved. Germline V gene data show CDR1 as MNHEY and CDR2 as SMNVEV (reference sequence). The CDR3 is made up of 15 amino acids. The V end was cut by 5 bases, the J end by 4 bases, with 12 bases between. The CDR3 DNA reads TGTGCCAGCAGTAAAGCTAGGCAGTATAATTCACCCCTCCACTTT. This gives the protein CASSKARQYNSPLHF.

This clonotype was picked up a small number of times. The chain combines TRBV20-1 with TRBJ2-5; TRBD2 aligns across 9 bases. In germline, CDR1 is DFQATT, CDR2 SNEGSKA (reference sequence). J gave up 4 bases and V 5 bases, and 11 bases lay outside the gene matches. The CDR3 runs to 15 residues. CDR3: CSASSPGTSRETQYF. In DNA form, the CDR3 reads TGCAGTGCTTCCTCCCCCGGGACTAGCCGAGAGACCCAGTACTTC.

DNA for the CDR3: TGTGCCAGCAGTTTACTGGGGGATTATAATTCACCCCTCCACTTT. Protein sequence: CASSLLGDYNSPLHF. This rearrangement joins TRBV28 to TRBJ1-6; possibly TRBD1 for D (5 bases). The CDR3 contains 15 residues. Trimming left V 2 bases short and J 4 bases short, with 9 bases between. Per the germline V gene, CDR1 is MDHEN and CDR2 is SYDVKM.

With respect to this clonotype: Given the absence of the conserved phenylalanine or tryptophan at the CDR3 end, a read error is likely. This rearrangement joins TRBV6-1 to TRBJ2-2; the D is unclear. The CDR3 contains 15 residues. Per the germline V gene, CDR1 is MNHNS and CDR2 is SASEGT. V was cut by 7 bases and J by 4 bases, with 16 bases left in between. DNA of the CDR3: TGTGCCAGCACTCTCATAGACCAGGCCACCGGGGAGCTGTTTGTT. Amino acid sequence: CASTLIDQATGELFV.

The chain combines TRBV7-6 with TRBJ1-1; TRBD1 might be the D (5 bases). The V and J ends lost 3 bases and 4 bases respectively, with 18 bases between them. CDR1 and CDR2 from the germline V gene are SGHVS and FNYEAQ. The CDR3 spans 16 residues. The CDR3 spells CASSFMAGNSGTEAFF. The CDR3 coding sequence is TGTGCCAGCAGCTTTATGGCAGGGAATAGCGGCACTGAAGCTTTCTTT.

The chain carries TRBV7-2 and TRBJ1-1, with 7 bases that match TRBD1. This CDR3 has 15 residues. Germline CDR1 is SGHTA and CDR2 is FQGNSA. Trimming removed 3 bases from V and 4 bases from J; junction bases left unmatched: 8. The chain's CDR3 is CASSFETGRGTEAFF. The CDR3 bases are TGTGCCAGCAGCTTTGAGACAGGGAGAGGCACTGAAGCTTTCTTT.

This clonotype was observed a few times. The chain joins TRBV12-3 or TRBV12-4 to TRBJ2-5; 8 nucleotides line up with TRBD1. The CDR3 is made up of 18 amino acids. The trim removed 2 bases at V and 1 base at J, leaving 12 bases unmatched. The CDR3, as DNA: TGTGCCAGCAGTTTACGTCGACAGGGGCCCCCCGGCCAAGAGACCCAGTACTTC. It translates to CASSLRRQGPPGQETQYF.